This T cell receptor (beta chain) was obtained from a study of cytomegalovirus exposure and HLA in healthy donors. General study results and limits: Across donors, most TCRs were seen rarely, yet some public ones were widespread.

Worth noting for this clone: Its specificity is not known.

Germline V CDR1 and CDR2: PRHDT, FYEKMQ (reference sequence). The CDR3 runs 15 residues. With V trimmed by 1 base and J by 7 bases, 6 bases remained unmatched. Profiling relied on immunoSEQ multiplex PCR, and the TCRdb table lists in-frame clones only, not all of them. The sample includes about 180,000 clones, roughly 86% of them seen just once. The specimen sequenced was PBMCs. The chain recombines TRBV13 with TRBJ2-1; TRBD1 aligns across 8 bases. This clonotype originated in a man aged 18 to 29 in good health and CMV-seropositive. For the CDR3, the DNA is TGTGCCAGCAGCTTAGTAGGCAGGGGGCTAAATGAGCAGTTCTTC. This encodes CASSLVGRGLNEQFF.